This TCR beta chain was profiled in a study of cytomegalovirus exposure and HLA in healthy donors. Points from the study as a whole: Most TCRs appeared rarely, but some public TCRs recurred in many donors.

The CDR3 contains 13 residues. With 3 bases removed from V and 6 bases from J, the gap between germline ends came to 12 bases. Per germline, CDR1 GTSNPN and CDR2 SVGIG (reference sequence). Judged by abundance, this clone is medium-sized. What it binds is unknown. The PCR was carried out with 60 Vbeta primers and 13 Jbeta primers. The protocol was immunoSEQ multiplex PCR, while the TCRdb copy is restricted to in-frame clones and leaves out a portion. Of under 50,000 clones listed, roughly nine tenths are singletons. This receptor was obtained from a woman aged 35 to 49 in good health and CMV-seropositive. Specimen: PBMCs. The V call is TRBV30, the J call TRBJ1-5; D is unclear. The CDR3 DNA is TGTGCCTGGAGCGACTCGGAGGTTCAGCCCCAGCATTTT. Protein sequence: CAWSDSEVQPQHF.